These 17 T cell receptor beta chains share one sample of origin, sequenced in a study of blood T cells in healthy people across ages. The second PCR ran about 6 to 11 cycles with a sample-barcoded 5' primer and J-beta primers. One entry per CDR3 protein, called by TCRdb with MiXCR from the 5' RACE reads. The table has approximately 900,000 distinct CDR3 sequences, approximately 49% seen once; the top ten hold 10% to 15%. The sample was blood. These receptors originate from a man younger than 40 in good health.

This sequence joins TRBV4-1 and TRBJ2-3, with TRBD1 matching over 7 bases. Losses at the gene ends were 1 base for V and 3 bases for J; bases not matched to a gene: 10. Germline CDR1 and CDR2: MGHRA and YSYEKL. The CDR3 is 17 residues long. CDR3 bases: TGCGCCAGCAGCCAAGTCTCGACAGGGCATGGGACAGATACGCAGTATTTT. Translating it yields CASSQVSTGHGTDTQYF.

CDR3 bases: TGCGCCAGCAGCCAGGATACTAGCGGGGGATCCTACGAGCAGTACTTC. It is translated as CASSQDTSGGSYEQYF. The V gene is TRBV4-1, the J gene TRBJ2-5; 11 bases agree with TRBD2. The last part of the DNA fits TRBJ2-7 better; the J call may be wrong. The CDR3 has 16 residues. The germline V gene encodes CDR1 MGHRA and CDR2 YSYEKL.

The table lists this clonotype with many counts. V is TRBV27 and J is TRBJ2-5, with TRBD1 as a possible D gene (5 bases). The CDR3 runs 15 residues. Germline CDR1 and CDR2: MNHEY and SMNVEV (reference sequence). V was pared by 2 bases and J by 0 bases, with 10 bases between. The CDR3: CASSLKGPYQETQYF. CDR3 bases: TGTGCCAGCAGTTTAAAGGGGCCGTACCAAGAGACCCAGTACTTC.

There are a few counts of this clonotype. J is TRBJ2-7 and V is TRBV12-3 or TRBV12-4; 8 nucleotides agree with TRBD1. The CDR3 is 14 amino acids. Losses at the gene ends were 3 bases for V and 3 bases for J; bases not matched to a gene: 4. The DNA for the CDR3 is TGTGCCAGCAGTTTGCGGACAGGGCACTACGAGCAGTACTTC. This sequence encodes CASSLRTGHYEQYF.

This CDR3 is CASSLGDVGTDTQYF. The CDR3 DNA reads TGCGCCAGCAGCTTGGGGGACGTCGGCACAGATACGCAGTATTTT. V is TRBV5-1 and J is TRBJ2-3; either TRBD1 or TRBD2 may supply D (5 bases each). Trimming pared 0 bases from V and 1 base from J, leaving 9 bases between. The CDR3 sequence is 15 residues long. Looked up from germline, CDR1 is SGHRS and CDR2 is YFSETQ.

This clonotype was found many times. This sequence joins TRBV20-1 and TRBJ1-5; D ambiguous. Trimming stripped 3 bases from V and 7 bases from J, with 10 bases between. Germline V CDR1 and CDR2: DFQATT, SNEGSKA (reference sequence). The CDR3 has 12 amino acids. CDR3 loop: CSARLVGQPQHF. In DNA, the CDR3 is TGCAGTGCTAGGCTGGTGGGGCAGCCCCAGCATTTT.

The chain is built from TRBV3-1 and TRBJ1-1; D uncertain. Germline assignment: CDR1 LGHDT and CDR2 YNNKEL (reference sequence). The ends were cut back, 2 bases at V and 1 base at J, with 5 bases in the middle. This CDR3 region has 13 residues. CDR3 nucleotide sequence: TGTGCCAGCAGCCAAACTAAGAACACTGAAGCTTTCTTT. It translates to CASSQTKNTEAFF.

Only a few counts were recorded for this clonotype. The chain joins TRBV5-1 to TRBJ2-4, with D possibly called TRBD1 or TRBD2 (5 bases each). With 4 bases removed from V and 0 bases from J, the gap between germline ends came to 14 bases. The CDR3 covers 16 residues. CDR1 and CDR2 from the germline V gene are SGHRS and YFSETQ. CDR3 loop: CASSPGTELAKNIQYF. In nucleotides, the CDR3 is TGCGCCAGCAGCCCAGGGACGGAGCTAGCCAAAAACATTCAGTACTTC.

The chain combines TRBV3-1 with TRBJ2-1; 8 bases fit TRBD2. Looked up from germline, CDR1 is LGHDT and CDR2 is YNNKEL (reference sequence). The CDR3 spans 16 residues. V was pared by 1 base and J by 0 bases, with 2 bases of the junction left unmatched. DNA for the CDR3: TGTGCCAGCAGCCAAGTAGCGGGGCTCTCCTACAATGAGCAGTTCTTC. It translates to CASSQVAGLSYNEQFF.

The rearrangement joins TRBV28 to TRBJ1-2; the match to TRBD1 covers 7 bases. The CDR3 has 15 amino acids. The trim removed 5 bases at V and 5 bases at J, leaving 11 bases unmatched. Per germline, CDR1 MDHEN and CDR2 SYDVKM. CDR3 coding DNA: TGTGCCAGCAGTCAAGCCCGGGCAGGGGGATATGGCTACACCTTC. Residues: CASSQARAGGYGYTF.

The genes are TRBV3-1 and TRBJ2-7, with D perhaps given as TRBD1 or TRBD2 (5 bases each). V was clipped by 5 bases and J by 2 bases, with 13 bases between them. Per the germline V gene, CDR1 is LGHDT and CDR2 is YNNKEL (reference sequence). There are 14 residues in the CDR3. The DNA of the CDR3 is TGTGCCAGCAGCGGCCGGGACGCCACCTACGAGCAGTACTTC. Translated: CASSGRDATYEQYF.

The chain combines TRBV7-8 with TRBJ2-7; 8 bases align to TRBD1. After removal of 0 bases from V and 0 bases from J, the junction contained 7 bases not matched to a gene. Per germline, CDR1 SGHVS and CDR2 FQNEAQ. The CDR3 is 17 residues long. CDR3 DNA sequence: TGTGCCAGCAGCTTAGCTCCGGGACAGGCAAGCTCCTACGAGCAGTACTTC. It specifies CASSLAPGQASSYEQYF.

The table lists this clonotype with a few counts. This chain links TRBV4-1 with TRBJ1-1, with D perhaps matching TRBD1 (5 bases). V was pared by 3 bases and J by 5 bases, with 16 bases between. Germline lookup yields CDR1 MGHRA and CDR2 YSYEKL. The CDR3 consists of 15 residues. CDR3 nucleotide sequence: TGCGCCAGCAGCCAGGGGGGTGGAGGGTGGACTGAAGCTTTCTTT. This encodes CASSQGGGGWTEAFF.

The table lists this clonotype with a count of one. CDR3 in amino acids: CASSLTGSAVGTNVLTF. In DNA, the CDR3 is TGTGCCAGCAGCTTAACAGGCAGTGCTGTTGGAACCAACGTCCTGACTTTC. This sequence joins TRBV7-9 and TRBJ2-6; TRBD1 is a possible D gene (5 bases). V was cut by 2 bases and J by 8 bases, with 19 bases left in between. From germline, CDR1 is SEHNR and CDR2 FQNEAQ (reference sequence). The length of the CDR3 is 17 residues.

This clonotype was seen just once. The genes are TRBV20-1 and TRBJ2-7; TRBD1 might be the D (5 bases). V lost 6 bases, J lost 3 bases, and 21 bases lay in between. The CDR3 has 15 amino acids. Per the germline V gene, CDR1 is DFQATT and CDR2 is SNEGSKA (reference sequence). The CDR3 loop is CSALSEQGLLYEQYF. The CDR3 coding sequence is TGCAGTGCCCTCTCGGAGCAGGGCCTCCTCTACGAGCAGTACTTC.

About this clonotype: A read error may produce the germline difference seen at one junction end. The chain employs TRBV3-1 and TRBJ2-3; TRBD2 aligns across 8 bases. The CDR3 has 13 residues. Germline CDR1 is LGHDT and CDR2 is YNNKEL (reference sequence). The CDR3 loop is CANSGPLAGTQYF. DNA for the CDR3: TGTGCCAACAGCGGACCGCTAGCGGGTACGCAGTATTTT.

This clonotype is a singleton in its sample. The chain uses TRBV4-3 and TRBJ1-4, with 10 bases aligning to TRBD1. Germline CDR1 is LGHNA and CDR2 is YSLEER. J was trimmed by 7 bases and V by 3 bases; bases with no gene match: 8. This CDR3 spans 16 amino acids. Here the CDR3 DNA reads TGCGCCAGCAGCCAGAATCCGGGACAGGGGAGTGAAAAACTGTTTTTT. Its translation is CASSQNPGQGSEKLFF.